These 21 T cell receptor beta chains came from one sample sequenced in a study of T cells in localized non-small cell lung cancer. Using immunoSEQ multiplex PCR, the repertoire was profiled, and TCRdb retains in-frame clones only, with some absent. The data contain fewer than 100,000 clones, 65% to 85% of them singletons. This material consisted of peripheral blood, taken before any cancer treatment. The receptors derive from a female donor older than 55 with stage I lung adenocarcinoma.

The chain couples TRBV7-2 to TRBJ2-1; 8 bases align to TRBD2. Germline V gene data show CDR1 as SGHTA and CDR2 as FQGNSA. There are 15 residues in the CDR3. J gave up 8 bases and V 1 base, and 7 bases lay outside the gene matches. DNA of the CDR3: TGTGCCAGCAGCTTAGAAGCGGGGGCTCTCGATGAGCAGTTCTTC. This sequence encodes CASSLEAGALDEQFF.

This sequence joins TRBV6-5 and TRBJ2-3; no reliable D call. Germline CDR1 MNHEY, CDR2 SVGAGI. The CDR3 consists of 11 residues. The germline V and J ends were trimmed by 0 bases and 7 bases, with 2 bases remaining between them. DNA for the CDR3: TGTGCCAGCAGTTACTCAAATACGCAGTATTTT. It codes for CASSYSNTQYF.

The rearrangement uses TRBV30 and TRBJ1-5; D is unresolved. V shed 1 base and J shed 4 bases, with 14 bases lying between them. Germline V lookup: CDR1 GTSNPN, CDR2 SVGIG (reference sequence). CDR3 length equals 15 residues. In nucleotides, the CDR3 is TGTGCCTGGAGTGCTCGCGGGCTACTAAATCAGCCCCAGCATTTT. Protein: CAWSARGLLNQPQHF.

The V call is TRBV20-1, the J call TRBJ2-7; 8 bases are shared with TRBD1. Germline CDR1 and CDR2: DFQATT and SNEGSKA (reference sequence). V dropped 3 bases and J dropped 7; count of bases not matched to a gene: 2. The CDR3 runs 11 residues. CDR3: CSARTGVEQYF. CDR3 sequence (DNA): TGCAGTGCTAGGACAGGGGTGGAGCAGTACTTC.

V is TRBV2 and J is TRBJ1-3; D possibly corresponds to TRBD1 (5 bases). V was pared by 2 bases and J by 4 bases, with 12 bases between. The CDR3 spans 15 residues. CDR1 and CDR2 (germline): SNHLY, FYNNEI. CDR3 sequence (DNA): TGTGCCAGCAGTGAACAGGGACGGGTAGGAAACACCATATATTTT. Encoded protein: CASSEQGRVGNTIYF.

The chain employs TRBV7-8 and TRBJ1-4; 8 nucleotides line up with TRBD1. The V and J ends lost 0 bases and 3 bases, in that order; junction bases with no gene match: 9. Germline V gene lookup returns CDR1 SGHVS and CDR2 FQNEAQ. This CDR3 spans 18 amino acids. CDR3 region: CASSLATGGMMANEKLFF. The CDR3 nucleotides read TGTGCCAGCAGCTTAGCAACAGGGGGAATGATGGCTAATGAAAAACTGTTTTTT.

The genes are TRBV7-3 and TRBJ2-2; the match to TRBD1 covers 7 bases. The germline CDR1 and CDR2 sequences are SGHTA and FQGTGA. The CDR3 length is 16 residues. The ends lost 5 bases at V and 2 bases at J; junction bases unmatched: 8. This CDR3 reads CASSRRQGRNTGELFF. The CDR3 region has the DNA TGTGCCAGCAGCCGGAGACAGGGTCGCAACACCGGGGAGCTGTTTTTT.

The CDR3 DNA sequence: TGTGCCAGTAGTATACGGTCTCGCACAGATACGCAGTATTTT. Translated, it gives CASSIRSRTDTQYF. The rearrangement uses TRBV19 and TRBJ2-3, with D hard to call. This CDR3 contains 14 residues. Trimming removed 2 bases from V and 1 base from J, with 7 bases in between. CDR1 LNHDA and CDR2 SQIVND come from the germline V gene (reference sequence).

The rearrangement links TRBV7-3 to TRBJ2-3; 8 nucleotides agree with TRBD2. This CDR3 has 14 residues. Germline CDR1 is SGHTA and CDR2 is FQGTGA. J was trimmed by 3 bases and V by 4 bases; bases with no gene match: 3. CDR3 protein: CASSSGGATDTQYF. CDR3 nucleotide sequence: TGTGCCAGCAGCTCCGGGGGGGCTACAGATACGCAGTATTTT.

The CDR3 is CSVYWTGGFRNEQFF. The DNA for the CDR3 is TGCAGCGTTTACTGGACAGGGGGTTTCCGCAATGAGCAGTTCTTC. This sequence joins TRBV29-1 and TRBJ2-1, with TRBD1 matching over 10 bases. V dropped 5 bases and J dropped 6; count of bases not matched to a gene: 10. The CDR3 runs 15 residues. Germline loops: CDR1 SQVTM, CDR2 ANQGSEA.

The rearrangement joins TRBV7-3 to TRBJ1-1, with 7 bases fitting TRBD1. Trimming cost V 5 bases and J 5 bases; bases outside gene matches: 11. The CDR3 length is 15 residues. Germline V lookup: CDR1 SGHTA, CDR2 FQGTGA. This CDR3 is CASSRQGGGLTEAFF. As DNA, the CDR3 is TGTGCCAGCAGCCGACAGGGAGGCGGTCTGACTGAAGCTTTCTTT.

This chain links TRBV4-3 with TRBJ2-1, with TRBD2 matching over 9 bases. The V gene end was trimmed by 4 bases and the J gene end by 9 bases; junction bases not matched to a gene: 10. CDR1 and CDR2 (germline): LGHNA, YSLEER. The CDR3 sequence is 15 residues long. CDR3 nucleotide sequence: TGCGCCAGCAGCCGATCCGGGACTAGCTACGGTGAGCAGTTCTTC. It specifies CASSRSGTSYGEQFF.

The chain links TRBV25-1 to TRBJ1-4, with D perhaps TRBD1 (6 bases). V lost 5 bases to trimming and J lost 2 bases, with 15 bases between them. Germline-derived CDR1 and CDR2 are MGHDK and SYGVNS. The CDR3 is 16 amino acids. The CDR3 here is CASSHGGSGTNEKLFF. The CDR3 DNA follows: TGTGCCAGCAGTCATGGGGGCTCGGGCACTAATGAAAAACTGTTTTTT.

Only one count was recorded for this clone. The rearrangement links TRBV5-4 to TRBJ2-3; 9 nucleotides line up with TRBD2. Germline CDR1 and CDR2: SGHNT and YYREEE (reference sequence). CDR3 length: 15 residues. V lost 4 bases, J lost 1 base, and 4 bases stayed unmatched. DNA of the CDR3: TGTGCCAGCAGCAGAGTAGCGGGGGGCACAGATACGCAGTATTTT. This encodes CASSRVAGGTDTQYF. Based on the CDR3 plus reference TRBV5-4 and TRBJ2-3, the full variable domain is ETGVTQSPTHLIKTRGQQVTLRCSSQSGHNTVSWYQQALGQGPQFIFQYYREEENGRGNFPPRFSGLQFPNYSSELNVNALELDDSALYLCASSRVAGGTDTQYFGPGTRLTVL.

The chain combines TRBV5-6 with TRBJ1-3; D not certain. Germline values: CDR1 SGHDT, CDR2 YYEEEE. The CDR3 spans 15 residues. V lost 2 bases to trimming and J lost 4 bases, with 13 bases between them. CDR3 nucleotides: TGTGCCAGCAGCTTTTTCGGTGCTCAGGGAAACACCATATATTTT. Translated: CASSFFGAQGNTIYF.

This clone was detected many times. This sample also contains other DNA sequences that code for the same CDR3. This chain joins TRBV19 and TRBJ2-7, with 8 bases that match TRBD1. Germline V gene lookup returns CDR1 LNHDA and CDR2 SQIVND (reference sequence). This CDR3 spans 14 amino acids. V lost 3 bases, J lost 0 bases, and 1 base stayed unmatched. CDR3 protein: CASSMGQVSYEQYF. CDR3 nucleotides: TGTGCCAGTAGTATGGGACAGGTCTCCTACGAGCAGTACTTC.

In its sample, this clone was seen once. V gene TRBV5-4 combines with J gene TRBJ2-7; D is possibly TRBD1 (7 bases). CDR3 length: 15 amino acids. Between the trimmed V and J ends, which lost 4 bases and 4 bases, there was a span of 18 bases. Per the germline V gene, CDR1 is SGHNT and CDR2 is YYREEE (reference sequence). CDR3 region: CASSDGGTALYEQYF. In DNA, the CDR3 is TGTGCCAGCAGCGATGGAGGGACAGCCCTATACGAGCAGTACTTC.

The gene calls are TRBV5-4 and TRBJ2-5; 10 nucleotides match TRBD2. J lost 4 bases, V lost 0 bases, and 12 bases had no gene match. Germline V gene lookup returns CDR1 SGHNT and CDR2 YYREEE (reference sequence). CDR3 size: 18 residues. CDR3 protein: CASSLVRVAGGRRETQYF. CDR3 bases: TGTGCCAGCAGCTTGGTCCGGGTAGCGGGAGGTCGGCGAGAGACCCAGTACTTC.

In its sample, this clone was seen a few times. As DNA, the CDR3 is TGTGCCAGCAGCTTGGACACACATAGCAATCAGCCCCAGCATTTT. Encoded protein: CASSLDTHSNQPQHF. V usage is TRBV5-8 and J usage is TRBJ1-5; D is undetermined. This CDR3 has 15 amino acids. Germline V gene sequence: CDR1 SGHTS, CDR2 YDEGEE. Trimming cost V 0 bases and J 0 bases, with 7 bases left between them. Together with reference TRBV5-8 and TRBJ1-5, the CDR3 gives the full variable domain: EAGVTQSPTHLIKTRGQQATLRCSPISGHTSVYWYQQALGLGLQFLLWYDEGEERNRGNFPPRFSGRQFPNYSSELNVNALELEDSALYLCASSLDTHSNQPQHFGDGTRLSIL.

The rearrangement joins TRBV27 to TRBJ2-1, with 10 bases matching TRBD1. Trimming removed 4 bases from V and 2 bases from J; junction bases left unmatched: 8. The CDR3 sequence is 17 residues long. The germline V gene encodes CDR1 MNHEY and CDR2 SMNVEV (reference sequence). For the CDR3, the DNA is TGTGCCAGCAGTTCCCTTCCGGGACAGGGGACCTACAATGAGCAGTTCTTC. The encoded protein is CASSSLPGQGTYNEQFF.

The V and J genes are TRBV6-5 and TRBJ1-6; tentatively, D is TRBD1 (6 bases). The germline V gene encodes CDR1 MNHEY and CDR2 SVGAGI. The V end lost 2 bases, the J end lost 10 bases, and 18 bases lay between the germline ends. The CDR3 totals 16 residues. CDR3 in amino acids: CASSYGTGYRGSPLHF. The CDR3 nucleotides are TGTGCCAGCAGTTACGGAACAGGGTATCGAGGGTCACCCCTCCACTTT.